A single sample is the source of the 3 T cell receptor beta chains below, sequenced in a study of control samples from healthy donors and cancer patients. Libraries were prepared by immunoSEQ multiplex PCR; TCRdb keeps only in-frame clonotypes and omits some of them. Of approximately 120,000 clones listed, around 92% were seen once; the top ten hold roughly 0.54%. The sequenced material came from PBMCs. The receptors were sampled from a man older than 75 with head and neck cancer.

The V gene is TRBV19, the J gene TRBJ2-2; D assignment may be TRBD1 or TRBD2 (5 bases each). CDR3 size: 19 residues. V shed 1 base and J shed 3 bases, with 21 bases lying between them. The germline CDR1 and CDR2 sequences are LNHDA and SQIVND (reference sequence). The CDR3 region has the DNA TGTGCCAGTAGTATAGGGGCCCCTTACATCCGAGGGGACACCGGGGAGCTGTTTTTT. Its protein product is CASSIGAPYIRGDTGELFF.

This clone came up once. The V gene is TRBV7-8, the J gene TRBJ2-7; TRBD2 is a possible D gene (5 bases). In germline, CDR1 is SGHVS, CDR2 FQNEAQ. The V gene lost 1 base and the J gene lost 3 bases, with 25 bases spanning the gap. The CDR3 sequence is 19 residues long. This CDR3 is CASSLGADWRNQRVYEQYF. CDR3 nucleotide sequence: TGTGCCAGCAGCTTAGGGGCAGATTGGCGGAATCAGAGGGTCTACGAGCAGTACTTC. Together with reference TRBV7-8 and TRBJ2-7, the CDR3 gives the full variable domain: GAGVSQSPRYKVAKRGQDVALRCDPISGHVSLFWYQQALGQGPEFLTYFQNEAQLDKSGLPSDRFFAERPEGSVSTLKIQRTQQEDSAVYLCASSLGADWRNQRVYEQYFGPGTRLTVT.

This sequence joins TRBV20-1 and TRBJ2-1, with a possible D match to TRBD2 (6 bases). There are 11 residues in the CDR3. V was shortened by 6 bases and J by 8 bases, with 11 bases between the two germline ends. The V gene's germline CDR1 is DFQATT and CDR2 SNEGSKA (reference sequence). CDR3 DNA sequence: TGCAGTGCGACCGGGAGTCATGAGCAGTTCTTC. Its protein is CSATGSHEQFF.